This T cell receptor beta chain stems from a study of regulatory T cells in long-lasting Graves disease. Overall study results and limits: Researchers examined only peripheral blood and not thyroid tissue.

Arm-PCR of CDR3 regions and iRepertoire HTBI primers were the basis on which TCR beta libraries were built. TCRdb re-derived calls from the multiplex PCR reads in MiXCR, one entry per CDR3 protein. Of around 400,000 distinct CDR3 sequences in the sample, approximately 12% were seen once. The CDR3 spans 13 residues. V was trimmed by 5 bases and J by 1 base, leaving 8 bases between them. In germline, CDR1 is ENHRY, CDR2 SYGVKD. This clonotype was detected many times. Its antigen remains unidentified. Regarding time point: newly diagnosed GD, antithyroid drugs for less than 3 months. The TCR library was made from RNA that had been extracted from PBMCs in TRIzol. EDTA tubes received 7.5 to 9 milliliters of collected peripheral blood. This same sample was also part of a study on T cells in Graves' hyperthyroidism and ophthalmopathy.

This material consisted of peripheral blood mononuclear cells (PBMCs), taken at new diagnosis, from a patient treated with antithyroid drugs. The rearrangement links TRBV10-3 to TRBJ1-1; D is unclear. This clonotype was sampled from a woman between 18 and 29 years old with Graves disease. CDR3 nucleotides: TGTGCCATCAGTCAGGACCAGAACACTGAAGCTTTCTTT. Translated, it gives CAISQDQNTEAFF.